This T cell receptor beta chain was documented in a study of blood T cell repertoires in COVID-19. Study details: T cells, B-cell-depleted T cells, or PBMCs provided the cDNA or gDNA that served as material.

Original methodology: Reference gene primer amplification gave nucleated cell count estimates. Using immunoSEQ multiplex PCR, the repertoire was profiled, and TCRdb retains in-frame clones only, with some absent. For V, J and clone size, that table is used; D and trimming come from the DNA. Of about 200,000 clones listed, 94% were seen once; the top ten hold roughly 0.76%. Material for sequencing was peripheral blood. This sequence originates from a man under 40 with COVID-19, enrolled during active disease.

The CDR3 here is CASSRTGGTEAFF. Written as DNA, the CDR3 is TGTGCCAGCAGTAGGACAGGGGGTACTGAAGCTTTCTTT. The chain links TRBV27 to TRBJ1-1; 10 bases are a match to TRBD1. The CDR3 extends over 13 amino acids. CDR1 is MNHEY and CDR2 is SMNVEV in the germline V gene (reference sequence). Trimming took 5 bases from V and 5 from J; bases not matched to a gene: 2.